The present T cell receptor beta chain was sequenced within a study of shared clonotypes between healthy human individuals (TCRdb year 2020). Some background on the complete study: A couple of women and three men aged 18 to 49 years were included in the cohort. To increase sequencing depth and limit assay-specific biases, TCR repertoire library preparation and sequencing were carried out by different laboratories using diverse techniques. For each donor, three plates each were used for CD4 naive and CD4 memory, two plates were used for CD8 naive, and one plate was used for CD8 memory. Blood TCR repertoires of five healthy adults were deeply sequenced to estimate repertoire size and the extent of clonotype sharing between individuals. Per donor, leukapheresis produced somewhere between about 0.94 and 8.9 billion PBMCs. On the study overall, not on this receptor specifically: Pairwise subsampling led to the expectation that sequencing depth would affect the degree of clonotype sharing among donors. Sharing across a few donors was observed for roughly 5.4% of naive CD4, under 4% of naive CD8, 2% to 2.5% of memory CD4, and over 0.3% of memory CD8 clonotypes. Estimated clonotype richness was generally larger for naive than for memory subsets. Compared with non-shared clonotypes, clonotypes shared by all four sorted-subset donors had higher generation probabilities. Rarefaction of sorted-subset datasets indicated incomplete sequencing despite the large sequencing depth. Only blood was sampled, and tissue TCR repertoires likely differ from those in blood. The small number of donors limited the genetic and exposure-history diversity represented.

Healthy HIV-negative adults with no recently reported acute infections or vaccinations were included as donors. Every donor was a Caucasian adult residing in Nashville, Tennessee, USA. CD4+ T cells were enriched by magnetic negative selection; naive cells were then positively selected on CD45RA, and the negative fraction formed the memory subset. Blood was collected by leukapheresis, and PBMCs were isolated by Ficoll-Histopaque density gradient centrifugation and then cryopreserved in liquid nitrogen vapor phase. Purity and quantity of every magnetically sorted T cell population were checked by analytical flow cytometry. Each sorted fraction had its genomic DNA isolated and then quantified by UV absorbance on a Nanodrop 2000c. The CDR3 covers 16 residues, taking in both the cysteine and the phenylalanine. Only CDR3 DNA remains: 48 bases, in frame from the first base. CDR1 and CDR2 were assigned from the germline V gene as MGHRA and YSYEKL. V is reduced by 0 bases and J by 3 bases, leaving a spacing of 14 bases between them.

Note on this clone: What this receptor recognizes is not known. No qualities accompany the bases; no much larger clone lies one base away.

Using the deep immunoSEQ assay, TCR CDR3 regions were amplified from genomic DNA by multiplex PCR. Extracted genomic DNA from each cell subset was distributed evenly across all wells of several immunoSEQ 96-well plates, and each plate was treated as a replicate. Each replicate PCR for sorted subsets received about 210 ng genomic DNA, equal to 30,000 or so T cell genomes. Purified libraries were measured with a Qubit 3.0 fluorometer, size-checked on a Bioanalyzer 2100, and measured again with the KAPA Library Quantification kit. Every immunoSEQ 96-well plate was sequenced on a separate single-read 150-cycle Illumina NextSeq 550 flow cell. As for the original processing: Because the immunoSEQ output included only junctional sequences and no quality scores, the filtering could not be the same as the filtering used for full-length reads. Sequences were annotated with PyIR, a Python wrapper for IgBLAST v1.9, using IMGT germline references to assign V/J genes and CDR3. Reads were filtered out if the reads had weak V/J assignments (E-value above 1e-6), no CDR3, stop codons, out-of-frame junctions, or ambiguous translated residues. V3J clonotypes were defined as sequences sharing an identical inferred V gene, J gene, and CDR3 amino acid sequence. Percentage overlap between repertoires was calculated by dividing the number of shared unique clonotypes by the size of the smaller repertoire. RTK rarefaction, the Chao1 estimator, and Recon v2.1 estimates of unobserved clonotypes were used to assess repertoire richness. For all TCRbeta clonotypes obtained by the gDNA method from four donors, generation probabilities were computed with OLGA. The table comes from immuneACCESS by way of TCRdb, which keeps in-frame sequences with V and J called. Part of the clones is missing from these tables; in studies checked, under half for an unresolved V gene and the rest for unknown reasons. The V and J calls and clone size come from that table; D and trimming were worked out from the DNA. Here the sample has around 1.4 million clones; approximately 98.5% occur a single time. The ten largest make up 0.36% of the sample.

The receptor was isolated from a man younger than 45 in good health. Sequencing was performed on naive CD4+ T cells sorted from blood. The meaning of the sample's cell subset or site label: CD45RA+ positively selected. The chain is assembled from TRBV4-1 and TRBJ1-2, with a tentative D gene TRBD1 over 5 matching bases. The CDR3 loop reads CASSQEGRGDYYGYTF. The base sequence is TGCGCCAGCAGCCAAGAAGGTCGGGGGGACTACTATGGCTACACCTTC.